This TCR beta chain stems from a study of blood T cells in healthy people across ages (dated by TCRdb to the mid-2010s). In terms of the full investigation: In model experiments, template switching captured roughly one uniquely barcoded TCR beta cDNA molecule for every two T cells. Age-related changes in TCR beta repertoire diversity were measured in the study by deep sequencing normalized with unique cDNA molecular identifiers. The donors were divided into four age groups: young (average around 17 years), middle-aged (around 41), aged (62) and long-lived (more than 75). To avoid experimental bias, donors of different ages were randomly spread across the sequencing lanes. Using the same blood draw, the study looked at two additional independent replicas of 1 million unique cDNA reads for two donors, one aged 18 to 30 and the other aged 80 or older. Summary of the overall study and its limitations: A strong correlation was found between observed TCR beta diversity and the percentage of naive T cells measured by flow cytometry. Estimates of total diversity based on one million sequenced T cells were considered lower bounds and underestimates. Compared with the aged group, the long-lived group had more naive CD4+ T cells, fewer expanded clones and increased TCR diversity, a pattern suggesting age selection. Because the CMV infection status of the donors was unknown, age-related changes in expanded clonotypes may potentially have been confounded. Since profiling was done on bulk unsorted PBMCs, naive and antigen-experienced compartments could not be conclusively compared. Observed TCR beta diversity per million T cells fell roughly linearly with age, and a significant reduction was already apparent by age roughly 40.

The approximately 40 donors, aged about 6 to 95 years, were systemically healthy Caucasian individuals from Russia. Each donor gave about 11 milliliters of peripheral blood, drawn into EDTA-treated Vacutainer tubes. Ficoll-Paque density-gradient centrifugation was used to isolate PBMCs, with at least 6.5 million per sample. Trizol reagent was used to extract total RNA from PBMCs, with at least 5.5 micrograms per sample. For every donor, flow cytometry on a PBMC aliquot measured the percentage of naive CD45RAhigh/CD27high T cells. Taken from the germline V gene (reference sequence), the CDR1 and CDR2 loops are LNHDA and SQIVND. The CDR3 spans 10 residues, from the cysteine through the phenylalanine. CDR3 DNA only is kept here, 30 bases in frame from base 1. Trimming removed 8 bases from V and 5 bases from J, leaving 6 bases between the germline ends. This clonotype was detected a few times. Its binding antigen is unknown. No clone much larger than this one lies a single base away; base qualities are absent.

Libraries came from 5' RACE. A second about 7 to 12 cycle PCR used a sample-barcoded 5' primer and a J-beta primer mix. Each TCR beta cDNA molecule received a unique molecular identifier from a template-switch 5' adaptor carrying 12 random nucleotides. At least 2.5 million CDR3-containing paired-end reads were obtained from each sample. The Mint cDNA synthesis kit, primed by a TRBC-specific oligonucleotide, was used to synthesize first-strand cDNA from all RNA. All cDNA was treated with uracil-DNA glycosylase and then went through a first 18-cycle PCR with the universal primers M1SS and BC2_uni_R. The study's own analysis went as follows. Normalization of each sample was performed by random selection of 1 million high-quality reads, each carrying a distinct molecular identifier. Instead of being binned into consensus sequences, reads with shared molecular identifiers were discarded. CDR3 identification, clonotype clustering and error correction used MiTCR with a Q25 quality threshold and the strictest error-elimination algorithm. A nonparametric unseen species model with Euler transformation was used to estimate a lower bound on total TCR beta diversity. TCRdb cleaned the public reads at Q25 with fastp, built clones with MiXCR and kept in-frame beta chains. When rows share a CDR3 protein, they turn into one entry using the most common DNA and genes. In this record, the V and J calls reflect TCRdb's handling and not the investigators' own analysis. Here the sample has some 1,800,000 distinct CDR3 sequences; more than 35% occur a single time. 23% of the sample belongs to the ten largest clones.

This receptor chain uses TRBV19 and TRBJ1-2; no D gene call is confident. The sample taken for sequencing was blood. This TCR came from a human donor in good health. Here the CDR3 is given as CASFFYGYTF. Here is the DNA: TGTGCCAGTTTTTTTTATGGCTACACCTTC.